The 28 T cell receptor beta chains below were found in one sample sequenced in a study of cytomegalovirus exposure and HLA in healthy donors. The study ran its PCR with 60 Vbeta and 13 Jbeta primers. The protocol was immunoSEQ multiplex PCR, while the TCRdb copy is restricted to in-frame clones and leaves out a portion. The sample includes 150,000 to 200,000 clones, just under 80% seen only once; the top ten take roughly 13%. Material: PBMCs. Receptors were obtained from a woman in her 50s in good health and CMV-seropositive.

The V call is TRBV18, the J call TRBJ2-1; 8 nucleotides align to TRBD2. Germline values: CDR1 KGHSH, CDR2 LQKENI. V trimming: 3 bases; J trimming: 0 bases; junction bases outside the gene matches: 4. The CDR3 sequence is 16 residues long. For the CDR3, the DNA is TGTGCCAGCTCACCCACGGGGGGGAGCTCCTACAATGAGCAGTTCTTC. Its translation: CASSPTGGSSYNEQFF.

This chain connects TRBV4-1 to TRBJ2-5; D perhaps matches TRBD2 (5 bases). CDR1 and CDR2 (germline): MGHRA, YSYEKL. This CDR3 contains 14 residues. Trimming cost V 8 bases and J 1 base, with 14 bases left between them. The DNA for the CDR3 is TGCGCCAGCGAGTTAGGGCGGGTCCAAGAGACCCAGTACTTC. This translates into CASELGRVQETQYF.

The gene calls are TRBV5-1 and TRBJ1-4; 7 nucleotides line up with TRBD1. The trim removed 2 bases at V and 5 bases at J, leaving 6 bases unmatched. Per germline, CDR1 SGHRS and CDR2 YFSETQ. The CDR3 is made up of 15 amino acids. CDR3 sequence (DNA): TGCGCCAGCAGCTTTTCGACAGGGAACAATGAAAAACTGTTTTTT. Protein product: CASSFSTGNNEKLFF.

The chain joins TRBV15 to TRBJ2-7; D not resolved. The V end lost 1 base, the J end lost 2 bases, and 6 bases lay between the germline ends. Germline CDR1 reads LNHNV; CDR2 reads YYDKDF (reference sequence). The CDR3 covers 13 residues. DNA for the CDR3: TGTGCCACCAGCAGAGTAAACACCTACGAGCAGTACTTC. This gives the protein CATSRVNTYEQYF.

This rearrangement joins TRBV25-1 to TRBJ2-2; weak D call: TRBD2 (5 bases). From germline, CDR1 is MGHDK and CDR2 SYGVNS. The CDR3 sequence is 15 residues long. V lost 0 bases to trimming and J lost 4 bases, with 9 bases between them. The CDR3 reads CASSEYLAGTGELFF. The CDR3 DNA reads TGTGCCAGCAGTGAATATCTGGCGGGCACCGGGGAGCTGTTTTTT.

The V and J genes are TRBV19 and TRBJ2-3; 10 bases are shared with TRBD2. Germline CDR1 LNHDA, CDR2 SQIVND (reference sequence). Trimming cost V 1 base and J 4 bases; bases outside gene matches: 8. There are 17 residues in the CDR3. CDR3 protein: CASSIGLAGGGADTQYF. The CDR3 DNA is TGTGCCAGTAGTATAGGGTTAGCGGGGGGCGGTGCAGATACGCAGTATTTT.

This clone has a single count. V usage is TRBV4-2 and J usage is TRBJ1-2; a weak D match, TRBD1 (6 bases). CDR1 and CDR2 (germline): LGHNA, YNFKEQ. V dropped 1 base and J dropped 3 bases, with 12 bases sitting between them. CDR3 length: 15 amino acids. The CDR3 region is CASSQGRQAHYGYTF. CDR3 nucleotides: TGTGCCAGCAGCCAAGGGCGACAGGCGCACTATGGCTACACCTTC.

The V and J genes are TRBV11-1 and TRBJ2-7; 7 bases are shared with TRBD1. V lost 1 base and J lost 3; bases outside the gene matches: 3. CDR1 is SGHAT, CDR2 FQDESV, per germline (reference sequence). The CDR3 length is 14 residues. As DNA, the CDR3 is TGTGCCAGCAGCTTAGGGCGACAGGGCTACGAGCAGTACTTC. This sequence encodes CASSLGRQGYEQYF. Filled out from reference TRBV11-1 and TRBJ2-7, the complete variable domain reads EAEVAQSPRYKITEKSQAVAFWCDPISGHATLYWYRQILGQGPELLVQFQDESVVDDSQLPKDRFSAERLKGVDSTLKIQPAELGDSAMYLCASSLGRQGYEQYFGPGTRLTVT.

V gene TRBV6-5 combines with J gene TRBJ2-5; a weak D match, TRBD2 (5 bases). The CDR3 contains 13 residues. V lost 8 bases to trimming and J lost 5 bases, with 15 bases between them. Germline CDR1 MNHEY, CDR2 SVGAGI. CDR3: CASARDRWETQYF. CDR3 bases: TGTGCCAGCGCTCGGGATAGATGGGAGACCCAGTACTTC.

This sequence joins TRBV5-1 and TRBJ2-7, with D possibly being TRBD2 (5 bases). This CDR3 comprises 14 residues. V was trimmed by 2 bases and J by 0 bases, leaving 9 bases between them. Germline V gene data show CDR1 as SGHRS and CDR2 as YFSETQ. The CDR3 DNA reads as TGCGCCAGCAGCTTCGGGGTCTTCTCCTACGAGCAGTACTTC. It codes for CASSFGVFSYEQYF.

This chain joins TRBV6-5 and TRBJ1-3, with a possible D match to TRBD1 (6 bases). Per the germline V gene, CDR1 is MNHEY and CDR2 is SVGAGI. The V end was cut by 2 bases, the J end by 0 bases, with 11 bases between. This CDR3 spans 16 amino acids. The CDR3 coding sequence is TGTGCCAGCAGTTACGGGGGCCGATACTCTGGAAACACCATATATTTT. It yields the protein CASSYGGRYSGNTIYF.

This clone was seen only a few times. This chain links TRBV2 with TRBJ2-3, with 10 bases identical to TRBD2. Trimming took 6 bases from V and 1 from J; bases not matched to a gene: 7. This CDR3 region has 16 residues. Per germline, CDR1 SNHLY and CDR2 FYNNEI. CDR3 loop: CASSPTGTSGTDTQYF. Written as DNA, the CDR3 is TGTGCCAGCAGCCCCACCGGGACTAGCGGCACAGATACGCAGTATTTT.

The chain combines TRBV7-9 with TRBJ2-7; TRBD1 matches at 7 bases. The CDR3 has 13 residues. The junction had 5 bases not matched to a gene; V was cut back by 5 bases and J by 4 bases. CDR1 SEHNR and CDR2 FQNEAQ come from the germline V gene (reference sequence). The CDR3 sequence: CASSTGQPYEQYF. The CDR3 nucleotides are TGTGCCAGCAGCACGGGACAGCCTTACGAGCAGTACTTC.

V is TRBV18 and J is TRBJ2-7, with 7 bases identical to TRBD1. The CDR3 sequence is 12 residues long. Germline lookup yields CDR1 KGHSH and CDR2 LQKENI. V gave up 3 bases and J gave up 7 bases; unmatched junction bases: 3. CDR3 protein: CASSPRGLEQYF. CDR3 nucleotides: TGTGCCAGCTCACCGAGGGGGCTGGAGCAGTACTTC. Looking up the rest from reference TRBV18 and TRBJ2-7 gives the full variable domain: NAGVMQNPRHLVRRRGQEARLRCSPMKGHSHVYWYRQLPEEGLKFMVYLQKENIIDESGMPKERFSAEFPKEGPSILRIQQVVRGDSAAYFCASSPRGLEQYFGPGTRLTVT.

The chain is built from TRBV6-1 and TRBJ1-6; D is undetermined. Germline CDR1 MNHNS, CDR2 SASEGT. The V end lost 0 bases, the J end lost 7 bases, and 7 bases lay between the germline ends. CDR3 size: 14 residues. This CDR3 reads CASSEATENSPLHF. Written as DNA, the CDR3 is TGTGCCAGCAGTGAAGCTACAGAGAATTCACCCCTCCACTTT.

This chain joins TRBV7-8 and TRBJ2-1; 14 nucleotides align to TRBD2. CDR1 is SGHVS and CDR2 is FQNEAQ in the germline V gene. CDR3 length equals 17 residues. Losses at the gene ends were 4 bases for V and 5 bases for J; bases not matched to a gene: 7. The CDR3 spells CASSSPGLAGADNEQFF. The CDR3, as DNA: TGTGCCAGCAGCTCGCCGGGACTAGCGGGGGCGGACAATGAGCAGTTCTTC.

The chain links TRBV5-1 to TRBJ2-5, with 8 bases that match TRBD2. Germline V lookup: CDR1 SGHRS, CDR2 YFSETQ. There are 14 residues in the CDR3. V shed 5 bases, J shed 3 bases, and the junction held 6 bases outside the gene matches. The CDR3 coding sequence is TGCGCCAGCAGACGGGGGGGCGCGGAAGAGACCCAGTACTTC. It encodes CASRRGGAEETQYF.

V usage is TRBV7-9 and J usage is TRBJ1-2; 7 positions match TRBD1. The CDR3 length is 14 residues. The germline CDR1 and CDR2 sequences are SEHNR and FQNEAQ (reference sequence). V trimming: 1 base; J trimming: 4 bases; junction bases outside the gene matches: 3. The DNA of the CDR3 is TGTGCCAGCAGCTTAGGGGGGACAGTCTATGGCTACACCTTC. Translated: CASSLGGTVYGYTF.

The rearrangement links TRBV27 to TRBJ1-5; 7 bases align to TRBD1. Trimming at V came to 4 bases and at J to 4 bases, leaving 4 bases not matched to a gene. CDR1 is MNHEY, CDR2 SMNVEV, per germline (reference sequence). The CDR3 spans 14 residues. The CDR3 loop reads CASSYDRDNQPQHF. As DNA, the CDR3 is TGTGCCAGCAGTTACGACAGGGATAATCAGCCCCAGCATTTT.

This sequence joins TRBV7-3 and TRBJ2-2; 10 nucleotides line up with TRBD2. The CDR3 loop spans 17 amino acids. Germline loops: CDR1 SGHTA, CDR2 FQGTGA. V lost 5 bases, J lost 5 bases, and 11 bases stayed unmatched. Here the CDR3 DNA reads TGTGCCAGCAGCCATCCCCTAGCGGGGGAAGGGACCGGGGAGCTGTTTTTT. It codes for CASSHPLAGEGTGELFF.

The V and J genes are TRBV16 and TRBJ2-1; D is possibly TRBD2 (5 bases). The CDR3 sequence is 14 residues long. Between the trimmed V and J ends, which lost 1 base and 10 bases, there was a span of 14 bases. The germline V gene has CDR1 KGHSY and CDR2 FQNENV. The CDR3 here is CASSQFTSRGEQFF. CDR3 nucleotide sequence: TGTGCCAGCAGCCAATTCACTTCCAGAGGGGAGCAGTTCTTC.

The V call is TRBV7-9, the J call TRBJ1-3; TRBD1 might be the D (5 bases). Germline loops: CDR1 SEHNR, CDR2 FQNEAQ (reference sequence). The ends were cut back, 4 bases at V and 0 bases at J, with 19 bases in the middle. This CDR3 has 18 residues. The DNA of the CDR3 is TGTGCCAGCAGCTCGCAGGGTCTGGAGCAATCCTCTGGAAACACCATATATTTT. This codes for CASSSQGLEQSSGNTIYF.

This clone came up once. The genes are TRBV5-1 and TRBJ1-4; 9 nucleotides align to TRBD1. V gave up 4 bases and J gave up 7 bases; unmatched junction bases: 14. This CDR3 contains 17 residues. CDR1 is SGHRS and CDR2 is YFSETQ in the germline V gene. CDR3 protein: CASSRTGALGKGEKLFF. As DNA, the CDR3 is TGCGCCAGCAGCCGGACAGGGGCGTTGGGGAAGGGTGAAAAACTGTTTTTT.

This clone was counted only a few times. The chain combines TRBV7-3 with TRBJ1-3; 9 nucleotides agree with TRBD1. Per germline, CDR1 SGHTA and CDR2 FQGTGA. This CDR3 has 15 amino acids. With 5 bases clipped from V and 3 bases from J, the junction kept 5 bases outside the gene matches. For the CDR3, the DNA is TGTGCCAGCAGCCCTACAGGGGGCTTTGGAAACACCATATATTTT. This gives the protein CASSPTGGFGNTIYF.

This clone has only a few counts. The rearrangement uses TRBV5-4 and TRBJ2-5; 8 bases map to TRBD2. Per the germline V gene, CDR1 is SGHNT and CDR2 is YYREEE (reference sequence). The CDR3 has 15 amino acids. V trimming: 4 bases; J trimming: 2 bases; junction bases outside the gene matches: 7. In DNA, the CDR3 is TGTGCCAGCAGCCCCACTAGCGGTTGGCAAGAGACCCAGTACTTC. Residues: CASSPTSGWQETQYF.

In this sample, this clone turned up a few times. The chain uses TRBV9 and TRBJ1-1; 7 bases are a match to TRBD1. Germline values: CDR1 SGDLS, CDR2 YYNGEE. V lost 4 bases, J lost 8 bases, and 2 bases stayed unmatched. This CDR3 has 11 residues. CDR3 sequence reads: CASSSRGEAFF. In DNA form, the CDR3 reads TGTGCCAGCAGCTCCAGGGGGGAAGCTTTCTTT. The complete variable domain, with remaining parts taken from reference TRBV9 and TRBJ1-1, reads DSGVTQTPKHLITATGQRVTLRCSPRSGDLSVYWYQQSLDQGLQFLIQYYNGEERAKGNILERFSAQQFPDLHSELNLSSLELGDSALYFCASSSRGEAFFGQGTRLTVV.

The genes are TRBV19 and TRBJ2-7, with 10 bases fitting TRBD1. V was pared by 2 bases and J by 4 bases, with 5 bases of the junction left unmatched. The CDR3 contains 15 residues. CDR1 is LNHDA, CDR2 SQIVND, per germline (reference sequence). CDR3 region: CASSIIGQGVYEQYF. CDR3 in DNA: TGTGCCAGTAGTATAATAGGACAGGGGGTATACGAGCAGTACTTC.

The chain carries TRBV6-1 and TRBJ1-2; D is ambiguous. V shed 1 base and J shed 5 bases, with 14 bases lying between them. CDR1 and CDR2 from the germline V gene are MNHNS and SASEGT. The CDR3 totals 15 residues. The CDR3 is CASSEGPAPQYGYTF. CDR3 DNA sequence: TGTGCCAGCAGTGAAGGGCCAGCGCCGCAATATGGCTACACCTTC.